The rows below give T cell receptor beta chains drawn from one sample of a study of identical twins' blood T cells. TCRdb reanalysed the 5' RACE reads using MiXCR and keeps one entry per CDR3 protein. The data contain roughly 380,000 distinct CDR3 sequences, about 28% of them singletons. Sequences were obtained from PBMCs. Every receptor here comes from a woman aged 18-50 years in good health. CDR3s include the opening cysteine and the closing phenylalanine or tryptophan. D genes are given only for firm matches. A clone size is listed for some rows: how often the clone was seen (once, few, many), or a class if it is expanded.

clone size | J gene | V gene | D gene | CDR3 length | CDR3 DNA | CDR3 protein
NA | TRBJ2-7 | TRBV6-6 | NA | 12 | TGTGCCAGCACTCGGCAGGGGAACGAGCAGTACTTC | CASTRQGNEQYF
NA | TRBJ1-1 | TRBV11-2 | NA | 12 | TGTGCCAGCAGCTTAGTTTGGATATGGGCTTTCTTT | CASSLVWIWAFF
few | TRBJ2-2 | TRBV7-9 | TRBD1 | 16 | TGTGCCAGCAGCTGGGAGACAGGGCCGAACACCGGGGAGCTGTTTTTT | CASSWETGPNTGELFF
NA | TRBJ1-3 | TRBV3-1 | TRBD1 | 15 | TGTGCCAGCAGCCAAGGGACAGGGCCTGGAAACACCATATATTTT | CASSQGTGPGNTIYF
few | TRBJ2-2 | TRBV27 | NA | 13 | TGTGCCAGCAGTTTGCGGGGGCACGGGGAGCTGTTTTTT | CASSLRGHGELFF
few | TRBJ1-5 | TRBV20-1 | TRBD1 | 16 | TGCAGTGCTAGTTCTTTAGGGACAGGGGGCAATCAGCCCCAGCATTTT | CSASSLGTGGNQPQHF
NA | TRBJ1-1 | TRBV6-2/TRBV6-3 | NA | 14 | TGTGCCAGCAAGAGGGGGTTGGTGAACACTGAAGCTGTCTTT | CASKRGLVNTEAVF
NA | TRBJ1-4 | TRBV7-2 | NA | 11 | TGTGCCAGCAGAATGAGAGGAAAACTGTTTTTT | CASRMRGKLFF
NA | TRBJ1-2 | TRBV6-2/TRBV6-3 | NA | 13 | TGTGCCAGCAGTGATTACAGTTCCTATGGCTACACCTTC | CASSDYSSYGYTF
many | TRBJ1-1 | TRBV10-3 | NA | 14 | TGTGCCATCAGAGGACAGTTCCGGGGGGCTGAAGCTTTCTTT | CAIRGQFRGAEAFF
once | TRBJ1-6 | TRBV19 | NA | 14 | TGTGCCAGTAGTGTGGGACGCCAGAATTCACCCCTCCACTTT | CASSVGRQNSPLHF
few | TRBJ1-1 | TRBV7-8 | NA | 15 | TGTGCCAGCAGCCCAACGTGGAACTTGAACACTGAAGCTTTCTTT | CASSPTWNLNTEAFF
many | TRBJ1-1 | TRBV20-1 | NA | 12 | TGCAGTGCTAGAATTAGGGACACTGAAGCTTTCTTT | CSARIRDTEAFF
few | TRBJ1-1 | TRBV20-1 | TRBD1 | 15 | TGCAGTGCTAGAGACTCCGGGACAGGAACCACTGAAGCTTTCTTT | CSARDSGTGTTEAFF
many | TRBJ2-3 | TRBV20-1 | NA | 12 | TGCAGTGCCCGGACTGGCACAGATACGCAGTATTTT | CSARTGTDTQYF